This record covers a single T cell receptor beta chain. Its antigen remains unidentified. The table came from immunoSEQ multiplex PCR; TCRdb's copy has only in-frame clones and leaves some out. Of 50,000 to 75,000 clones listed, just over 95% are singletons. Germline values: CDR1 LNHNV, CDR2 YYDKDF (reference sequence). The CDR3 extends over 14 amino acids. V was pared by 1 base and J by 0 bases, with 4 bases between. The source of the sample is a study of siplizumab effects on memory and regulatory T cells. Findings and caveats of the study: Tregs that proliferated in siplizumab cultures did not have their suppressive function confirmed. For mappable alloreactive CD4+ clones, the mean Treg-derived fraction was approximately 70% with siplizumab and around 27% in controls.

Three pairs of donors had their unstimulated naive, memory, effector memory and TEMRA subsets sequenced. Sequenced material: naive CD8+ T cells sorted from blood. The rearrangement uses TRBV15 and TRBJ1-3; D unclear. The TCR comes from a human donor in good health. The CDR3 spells CATSRGDSGNTIYF. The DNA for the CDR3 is TGTGCCACCAGCAGAGGGGACTCTGGAAACACCATATATTTT.